Following are 21 T cell receptor beta chains from one sample sequenced in a study of T cell changes during pregnancy in multiple sclerosis. Assay: immunoSEQ multiplex PCR; the TCRdb copy retains only in-frame clones and omits some. Counted here are about 83,000 clones, about 95% occurring once; the ten biggest clones make up 1.1%. The sample here was peripheral blood, taken in the second trimester of pregnancy. The receptors were sampled from a female donor with multiple sclerosis, enrolled in a pregnancy study.

CDR3 sequence (DNA): TGTGCCACCAGCAAAGACAGTCGCCAGGGCACTGAAGCTTTCTTT. Translated: CATSKDSRQGTEAFF. The chain employs TRBV15 and TRBJ1-1; perhaps TRBD1 as D (5 bases). The germline gives CDR1 LNHNV, CDR2 YYDKDF (reference sequence). CDR3 length: 15 residues. Trimming cost V 4 bases and J 4 bases, with 16 bases left between them.

The chain couples TRBV15 to TRBJ2-4; 9 bases line up with TRBD1. CDR3 length equals 16 residues. Per germline, CDR1 LNHNV and CDR2 YYDKDF (reference sequence). The V gene end was trimmed by 1 base and the J gene end by 6 bases; junction bases not matched to a gene: 7. The CDR3 here is CATSRGGQGTSNIQYF. The DNA for the CDR3 is TGTGCCACCAGCAGAGGGGGACAGGGAACTTCAAACATTCAGTACTTC.

The genes are TRBV6-6 and TRBJ2-7, with D tentatively TRBD1 (6 bases). The CDR3 is made up of 14 amino acids. The germline CDR1 and CDR2 sequences are MNHNY and SVGAGI (reference sequence). V lost 2 bases to trimming and J lost 9 bases, with 17 bases between them. As DNA, the CDR3 is TGTGCCAGCAGTTACGGGTTCGGGTCGACAGGGCAGTACTTC. This translates into CASSYGFGSTGQYF.

The rearrangement joins TRBV27 to TRBJ1-2; TRBD1 matches 9 bases. J lost 5 bases, V lost 5 bases, and 9 bases had no gene match. There are 15 residues in the CDR3. From germline, CDR1 is MNHEY and CDR2 SMNVEV (reference sequence). CDR3 amino acids: CASSAPGQGWYGYTF. CDR3 in DNA: TGTGCCAGCAGTGCCCCGGGACAGGGATGGTATGGCTACACCTTC.

V usage is TRBV5-4 and J usage is TRBJ2-7, with D possibly TRBD1 on 6 matching bases. The CDR3 contains 13 residues. Trimming removed 5 bases from V and 6 bases from J, with 15 bases in between. Germline V gives CDR1 SGHNT, CDR2 YYREEE (reference sequence). CDR3 DNA: TGTGCCAGCAGACCACAGGGTTCTAGCGAGCAGTACTTC. Its protein is CASRPQGSSEQYF.

This clone was counted a few times. This rearrangement joins TRBV4-3 to TRBJ2-1, with TRBD2 as a possible D gene (6 bases). This CDR3 comprises 17 residues. The V and J ends lost 0 bases and 2 bases respectively, with 14 bases between them. In germline, CDR1 is LGHNA, CDR2 YSLEER. As DNA, the CDR3 is TGCGCCAGCAGCCAAGATTCGGCTAGCGCCCCCTACAATGAGCAGTTCTTC. This encodes CASSQDSASAPYNEQFF.

J is TRBJ2-7 and V is TRBV5-4; tentative D call: TRBD1 (6 bases). Looked up from germline, CDR1 is SGHNT and CDR2 is YYREEE (reference sequence). V lost 4 bases and J lost 3, with 17 bases in between. The CDR3 loop spans 15 amino acids. CDR3 region: CASSAPQGPLYEQYF. CDR3 in DNA: TGTGCCAGCAGCGCCCCTCAGGGGCCCCTCTACGAGCAGTACTTC.

The rearrangement links TRBV18 to TRBJ2-7, with D tentatively TRBD2 (5 bases). Trimming removed 0 bases at V and 1 base at J, with 7 bases between. Germline loops: CDR1 KGHSH, CDR2 LQKENI. The CDR3 runs to 14 residues. The CDR3 DNA reads as TGTGCCAGCTCACCACCCCCGGGGTCCTACGAGCAGTACTTC. The encoded protein is CASSPPPGSYEQYF.

The chain recombines TRBV11-2 with TRBJ2-5, with TRBD2 as a possible D gene (6 bases). V shed 1 base and J shed 2 bases, with 14 bases lying between them. Germline CDR1 reads SGHAT; CDR2 reads FQNNGV. The CDR3 runs to 16 residues. The CDR3 DNA follows: TGTGCCAGCAGCTTAGGAGCGAGCGGGTCTCAAGAGACCCAGTACTTC. Its protein product is CASSLGASGSQETQYF.

The chain employs TRBV14 and TRBJ1-2, with a tentative D call TRBD1 (6 bases). The germline V and J ends were trimmed by 4 bases and 4 bases, with 10 bases remaining between them. CDR1 and CDR2 from the germline V gene are SGHDN and FVKESK. CDR3 length equals 13 residues. In DNA form, the CDR3 reads TGTGCCAGCAGCCGACAGGTGGGCTATGGCTACACCTTC. This translates into CASSRQVGYGYTF.

This chain connects TRBV13 to TRBJ2-1; the match to TRBD2 covers 12 bases. This CDR3 has 17 residues. Germline assignment: CDR1 PRHDT and CDR2 FYEKMQ (reference sequence). Losses at the gene ends were 6 bases for V and 5 bases for J; bases not matched to a gene: 11. The CDR3 reads CASSSILAGGGDNEQFF. CDR3 in DNA: TGTGCCAGCAGTTCCATTCTAGCGGGAGGGGGGGACAATGAGCAGTTCTTC. Complete variable domain (other parts from reference TRBV13 and TRBJ2-1): AAGVIQSPRHLIKEKRETATLKCYPIPRHDTVYWYQQGPGQDPQFLISFYEKMQSDKGSIPDRFSAQQFSDYHSELNMSSLELGDSALYFCASSSILAGGGDNEQFFGPGTRLTVL.

The J gene is TRBJ2-7, the V gene TRBV11-2, with 9 positions matching TRBD1. The CDR3 extends over 14 amino acids. V lost 5 bases, J lost 6 bases, and 8 bases stayed unmatched. Germline loops: CDR1 SGHAT, CDR2 FQNNGV. This CDR3 reads CASSVADRGGEQYF. The DNA of the CDR3 is TGTGCCAGCAGCGTCGCGGACAGGGGTGGCGAGCAGTACTTC.

The chain combines TRBV18 with TRBJ1-2; possible D gene TRBD1, 6 bases. The germline V gene encodes CDR1 KGHSH and CDR2 LQKENI. CDR3 size: 15 residues. The germline V and J ends were trimmed by 1 base and 8 bases, with 17 bases remaining between them. In nucleotides, the CDR3 is TGTGCCAGCTCACCACAGGGGCCACAGGGAGAGGGCTACACCTTC. This gives the protein CASSPQGPQGEGYTF.

The chain couples TRBV27 to TRBJ2-1; 12 bases line up with TRBD2. The CDR3 is made up of 16 amino acids. With V trimmed by 4 bases and J by 9 bases, 10 bases remained unmatched. CDR1 and CDR2 (germline): MNHEY, SMNVEV (reference sequence). CDR3 residues: CASSSTLAGGPREQFF. CDR3 bases: TGTGCCAGCAGTTCCACCCTAGCGGGAGGGCCCCGTGAGCAGTTCTTC.

This rearrangement joins TRBV6-1 to TRBJ2-1; 8 bases are a match to TRBD1. The CDR3 length is 16 residues. The J segment lost 5 bases and the V segment lost 2 bases, leaving 8 bases of the junction unmatched. Per the germline V gene, CDR1 is MNHNS and CDR2 is SASEGT. The CDR3 reads CASSERGDRTDNEQFF. The CDR3 nucleotides are TGTGCCAGCAGTGAAAGGGGGGACAGGACGGACAATGAGCAGTTCTTC.

Of note for this clone: The identical CDR3 is also encoded by other nucleotide sequences in the sample. The chain is built from TRBV11-3 and TRBJ2-3; D gene ambiguous. This CDR3 has 15 amino acids. Germline CDR1 and CDR2: SGHNT and YENEEA. The V end lost 1 base, the J end lost 0 bases, and 8 bases lay between the germline ends. The CDR3 coding sequence is TGTGCCAGCAGCTTAGGCGGTACTAGCACAGATACGCAGTATTTT. Translation: CASSLGGTSTDTQYF.

The chain uses TRBV7-9 and TRBJ2-3; TRBD2 might be the D (6 bases). In germline, CDR1 is SEHNR, CDR2 FQNEAQ (reference sequence). The germline V and J ends were trimmed by 4 bases and 5 bases, with 16 bases remaining between them. The CDR3 sequence is 15 residues long. In DNA form, the CDR3 reads TGTGCCAGCAGCTATCGGGGTCGGGACTTAGATACGCAGTATTTT. This sequence encodes CASSYRGRDLDTQYF.

The gene calls are TRBV11-2 and TRBJ2-5, with TRBD2 matching over 8 bases. Germline V gene sequence: CDR1 SGHAT, CDR2 FQNNGV. The CDR3 sequence is 15 residues long. V lost 2 bases, J lost 2 bases, and 4 bases stayed unmatched. The CDR3 sequence is CASSLNSGGQETQYF. The CDR3 region has the DNA TGTGCCAGCAGCTTAAACAGCGGGGGACAAGAGACCCAGTACTTC.

V gene TRBV27 combines with J gene TRBJ1-4, with 7 bases lining up with TRBD1. Trimming cost V 5 bases and J 8 bases; bases outside gene matches: 8. The CDR3 extends over 14 amino acids. Germline assignment: CDR1 MNHEY and CDR2 SMNVEV (reference sequence). CDR3 sequence: CASSASQGREKLFF. The DNA of the CDR3 is TGTGCCAGCAGTGCTTCACAGGGGAGGGAAAAACTGTTTTTT.

The chain employs TRBV6-6 and TRBJ2-7; TRBD2 matches at 9 bases. Germline CDR1 MNHNY, CDR2 SVGAGI (reference sequence). V lost 5 bases, J lost 2 bases, and 10 bases stayed unmatched. This CDR3 has 16 residues. The CDR3 here is CASSRPGLAGTYEQYF. CDR3 DNA: TGTGCCAGCAGTCGGCCAGGGCTAGCGGGAACCTACGAGCAGTACTTC.

The chain links TRBV28 to TRBJ2-7, with 11 bases aligning to TRBD2. Germline CDR1 is MDHEN and CDR2 is SYDVKM. The CDR3 runs to 18 residues. Trimming took 3 bases from V and 0 from J; bases not matched to a gene: 10. The CDR3 spells CASSFASGRPRSSYEQYF. The CDR3 nucleotides are TGTGCCAGCAGTTTCGCTAGCGGGAGGCCCCGATCCTCCTACGAGCAGTACTTC.